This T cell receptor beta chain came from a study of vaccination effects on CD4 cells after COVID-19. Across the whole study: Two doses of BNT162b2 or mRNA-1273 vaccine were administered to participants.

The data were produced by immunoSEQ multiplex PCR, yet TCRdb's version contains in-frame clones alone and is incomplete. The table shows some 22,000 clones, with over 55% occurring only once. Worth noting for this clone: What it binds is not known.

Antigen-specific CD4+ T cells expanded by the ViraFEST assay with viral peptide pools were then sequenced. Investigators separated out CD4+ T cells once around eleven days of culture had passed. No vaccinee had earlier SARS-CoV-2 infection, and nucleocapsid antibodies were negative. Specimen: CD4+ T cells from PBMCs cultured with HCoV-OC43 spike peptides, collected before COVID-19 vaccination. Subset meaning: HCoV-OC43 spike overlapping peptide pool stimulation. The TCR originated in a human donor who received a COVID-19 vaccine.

The CDR3 loop is CASSPPGTSGTGELFF. Written as DNA, the CDR3 is TGTGCCAGCTCACCCCCCGGGACTAGCGGGACCGGGGAGCTGTTTTTT. This chain joins TRBV18 and TRBJ2-2, with 12 bases fitting TRBD2. This CDR3 is 16 amino acids long. Losses at the gene ends were 3 bases for V and 5 bases for J; bases not matched to a gene: 4. Germline assignment: CDR1 KGHSH and CDR2 LQKENI.